The clone carrying this T cell receptor (beta chain) was observed a handful of times. Its matching antigen is unknown. CDR1 and CDR2 (germline): MNHEY, SMNVEV (reference sequence). V was clipped by 4 bases and J by 5 bases; unmatched bases: 8. The CDR3 contains 15 residues. It was with unique molecular identifiers that the TCRbeta library was prepared. One entry per CDR3 protein results from TCRdb running MiXCR on the PCR reads. The table records under 850,000 distinct CDR3 sequences, around 13% of them present only once. The record originates from a study of T-cell reconstitution after alpha-beta-depleted transplantation in children. Study results and limitations: The authors attributed T-cell counts and diversity one year after transplant mostly to newly produced T cells. The origin of high day-60 TCRbeta diversity in some patients lay in surviving recipient T cells and thymic progenitors. Reportedly, only several hundred clones from non-depleted graft cells drove alpha-beta T-cell counts at about two months.

The chain joins TRBV27 to TRBJ2-5, with TRBD2 matching 9 bases. This sequence was found in a girl aged 2-10 years with congenital amegakaryocytic thrombocytopenia, due to receive a stem cell transplant. Material: PBMCs, obtained before TCRalphabeta/CD19-depleted stem cell transplant. This CDR3 is CASSWTVREGETQYF. The CDR3 DNA reads as TGTGCCAGCAGTTGGACGGTGCGGGAGGGCGAGACCCAGTACTTC.